The 27 T cell receptor beta chains below come from one sample, sequenced in a study of blood T cell repertoires in COVID-19. Sequenced by immunoSEQ multiplex PCR; TCRdb stores in-frame clones only, minus some. The sample lists approximately 44,000 clones; roughly 89% were seen once. The sample was peripheral blood. These receptors originate from a woman at least 80 years old with acute or convalescent COVID-19.

This rearrangement joins TRBV24-1 to TRBJ1-6; TRBD1 might be the D (5 bases). The germline V gene has CDR1 KGHDR and CDR2 SFDVKD. This CDR3 has 13 amino acids. V was trimmed by 4 bases and J by 8 bases, leaving 8 bases between them. The CDR3 spells CATSEDSYSPLHF. CDR3 in DNA: TGTGCCACCAGTGAAGACAGTTATTCACCCCTCCACTTT.

The rearrangement uses TRBV2 and TRBJ2-1; 9 nucleotides agree with TRBD1. The CDR3 has 14 amino acids. Per the germline V gene, CDR1 is SNHLY and CDR2 is FYNNEI. V gave up 11 bases and J gave up 7 bases; unmatched junction bases: 12. DNA for the CDR3: TGTGCCGGAGATACCGGGACAGGGAATAATGAGCAGTTCTTC. It translates to CAGDTGTGNNEQFF.

The chain links TRBV24-1 to TRBJ2-5; weak D call: TRBD1 (7 bases). The CDR3 has 14 amino acids. Trimming cost V 4 bases and J 5 bases, with 13 bases left between them. The germline V gene encodes CDR1 KGHDR and CDR2 SFDVKD. The CDR3 nucleotides read TGTGCCACCAGTGACTCAGGGGGGAGGGAGACCCAGTACTTC. Encoded protein: CATSDSGGRETQYF.

This chain connects TRBV28 to TRBJ2-5; 8 nucleotides match TRBD1. Germline V gene data show CDR1 as MDHEN and CDR2 as SYDVKM. The ends lost 6 bases at V and 2 bases at J; junction bases unmatched: 2. This CDR3 has 13 amino acids. The CDR3 reads CASRRQGQETQYF. The CDR3 DNA is TGTGCCAGCAGAAGACAGGGGCAAGAGACCCAGTACTTC.

In its sample, this clone was seen a few times. The chain joins TRBV7-8 to TRBJ2-5; no reliable D call. Germline V gene data show CDR1 as SGHVS and CDR2 as FQNEAQ. The CDR3 length is 14 residues. Trimming removed 5 bases from V and 4 bases from J, with 14 bases in between. The CDR3 is CASSLDRVAETQYF. Here the CDR3 DNA reads TGTGCCAGCAGCCTTGACCGGGTGGCAGAGACCCAGTACTTC.

CDR3 sequence reads: CSVAVGGNSYGYTF. CDR3 in DNA: TGCAGCGTTGCGGTGGGGGGTAATAGCTATGGCTACACCTTC. This chain joins TRBV29-1 and TRBJ1-2; maybe TRBD1 (5 bases). Trimming removed 4 bases from V and 4 bases from J, with 16 bases in between. Germline loops: CDR1 SQVTM, CDR2 ANQGSEA. This CDR3 spans 14 amino acids. The whole variable domain, remainder taken from reference TRBV29-1 and TRBJ1-2, is SAVISQKPSRDICQRGTSLTIQCQVDSQVTMMFWYRQQPGQSLTLIATANQGSEATYESGFVIDKFPISRPNLTFSTLTVSNMSPEDSSIYLCSVAVGGNSYGYTFGSGTRLTVV.

This clone was counted once. The CDR3 loop is CASRLWGGNSGNTIYF. The CDR3 nucleotides are TGCGCCAGCCGTCTCTGGGGGGGAAACTCTGGAAACACCATATATTTT. The chain links TRBV5-1 to TRBJ1-3, with D perhaps TRBD1 (5 bases). V lost 7 bases, J lost 0 bases, and 17 bases lay in between. CDR3 length: 16 residues. CDR1 is SGHRS and CDR2 is YFSETQ in the germline V gene.

The chain employs TRBV7-9 and TRBJ2-2; D may be TRBD2 (6 bases). V was clipped by 3 bases and J by 1 base, with 15 bases between them. CDR3 size: 17 residues. Looked up from germline, CDR1 is SEHNR and CDR2 is FQNEAQ (reference sequence). In nucleotides, the CDR3 is TGTGCCAGCAGCTTGAGGTCAAGCGGGCAGAACACCGGGGAGCTGTTTTTT. Translated: CASSLRSSGQNTGELFF.

The chain is built from TRBV7-2 and TRBJ1-1; D possibly corresponds to TRBD1 (6 bases). The ends were cut back, 1 base at V and 2 bases at J, with 8 bases in the middle. CDR1 is SGHTA, CDR2 FQGNSA, per germline. This CDR3 spans 14 amino acids. In DNA form, the CDR3 reads TGTGCCAGCAGCTTAGGCAGGGGAAACACTGAAGCTTTCTTT. It translates to CASSLGRGNTEAFF.

The chain joins TRBV10-3 to TRBJ1-5; D unresolved. Trimming removed 3 bases at V and 0 bases at J, with 9 bases between. Germline-derived CDR1 and CDR2 are ENHRY and SYGVKD. This CDR3 has 15 amino acids. CDR3 in amino acids: CAISDSGGSNQPQHF. In DNA, the CDR3 is TGTGCCATCAGTGATTCTGGAGGTAGCAATCAGCCCCAGCATTTT.

V is TRBV29-1 and J is TRBJ1-5; 9 bases are shared with TRBD1. CDR1 is SQVTM and CDR2 is ANQGSEA in the germline V gene. V shed 4 bases and J 4 bases; nucleotides not matched to a gene: 14. CDR3 length: 17 amino acids. CDR3 DNA sequence: TGCAGCGTTGGGGGGACAGGGCGAAGTAGAGCGAATCAGCCCCAGCATTTT. It encodes CSVGGTGRSRANQPQHF. The variable domain in full, with the rest retrieved from reference TRBV29-1 and TRBJ1-5, is SAVISQKPSRDICQRGTSLTIQCQVDSQVTMMFWYRQQPGQSLTLIATANQGSEATYESGFVIDKFPISRPNLTFSTLTVSNMSPEDSSIYLCSVGGTGRSRANQPQHFGDGTRLSIL.

This chain uses TRBV27 with TRBJ2-3; D not certain. The CDR3 spans 15 residues. From germline, CDR1 is MNHEY and CDR2 SMNVEV (reference sequence). The ends were cut back, 6 bases at V and 6 bases at J, with 19 bases in the middle. The CDR3 nucleotides read TGTGCCAGCAGCCCACGGTGGGCCTCACGGGATACGCAGTATTTT. It is translated as CASSPRWASRDTQYF.

V usage is TRBV15 and J usage is TRBJ2-5; TRBD1 aligns across 8 bases. The J segment lost 8 bases and the V segment lost 1 base, leaving 9 bases of the junction unmatched. CDR1 and CDR2 (germline): LNHNV, YYDKDF (reference sequence). This CDR3 region has 15 residues. This chain's CDR3 is CATSRAGTGRGTQYF. The CDR3 DNA is TGTGCCACCAGCAGAGCCGGGACAGGCCGTGGCACCCAGTACTTC. The variable domain in full, completed from reference TRBV15 and TRBJ2-5, reads DAMVIQNPRYQVTQFGKPVTLSCSQTLNHNVMYWYQQKSSQAPKLLFHYYDKDFNNEADTPDNFQSRRPNTSFCFLDIRSPGLGDTAMYLCATSRAGTGRGTQYFGPGTRLLVL.

V is TRBV18 and J is TRBJ2-3, with D possibly being TRBD1 (6 bases). Germline lookup yields CDR1 KGHSH and CDR2 LQKENI. Trimming stripped 1 base from V and 0 bases from J, with 11 bases between. The CDR3 contains 16 residues. In nucleotides, the CDR3 is TGTGCCAGCTCACCACTAAGACAGGAAAGCACAGATACGCAGTATTTT. Translation: CASSPLRQESTDTQYF.

V and J are TRBV7-2 and TRBJ2-5, with D unresolved. The CDR3 covers 14 residues. With 7 bases removed from V and 5 bases from J, the gap between germline ends came to 17 bases. Germline CDR1 is SGHTA and CDR2 is FQGNSA. The CDR3 here is CASTPLGQIETQYF. The CDR3 region has the DNA TGTGCCAGCACCCCTTTGGGCCAAATCGAGACCCAGTACTTC.

A note on this clone: The junction differs from germline at one of its ends, possibly a read error. This chain connects TRBV3-1 (or the pseudogene TRBV3-2) to TRBJ2-7; D is undetermined. CDR1 and CDR2 (germline): LGHDT, YNNKEL (reference sequence). This CDR3 region has 14 residues. In nucleotides, the CDR3 is TGTGCCAGCAGCCAAGGAGCCCCCTCCCACGAGCAGTACTTC. Residues: CASSQGAPSHEQYF.

This clone has more than one count but fewer than ten. The chain uses TRBV21-1 and TRBJ1-5; the table's D call of TRBD1 was not tested on the DNA. TRBV21-1 corresponds to a pseudogene. CDR3 size: 14 residues. The CDR3 is CASSFSRGKWPQHF. The CDR3 DNA sequence: TGTGCCAGCAGTTTTTCCAGGGGTAAATGGCCCCAGCATTTT.

The chain combines TRBV5-1 with TRBJ1-5, with TRBD1 matching over 7 bases. CDR3 length: 15 residues. V trimming: 0 bases; J trimming: 6 bases; junction bases outside the gene matches: 6. The germline V gene has CDR1 SGHRS and CDR2 YFSETQ. CDR3 nucleotides: TGCGCCAGCAGCTTGGGGCAGGGGGACGGTCAGCCCCAGCATTTT. Protein sequence: CASSLGQGDGQPQHF. Based on the CDR3 plus reference TRBV5-1 and TRBJ1-5, the full variable domain is KAGVTQTPRYLIKTRGQQVTLSCSPISGHRSVSWYQQTPGQGLQFLFEYFSETQRNKGNFPGRFSGRQFSNSRSEMNVSTLELGDSALYLCASSLGQGDGQPQHFGDGTRLSIL.

V is TRBV7-2 and J is TRBJ2-3; D may be TRBD2 (5 bases). This CDR3 is built from 15 residues. Germline V gene lookup returns CDR1 SGHTA and CDR2 FQGNSA. Trimming took 6 bases from V and 4 from J, leaving 17 bases between them. The CDR3 sequence is CASRTPGWEADTQYF. CDR3 bases: TGTGCCAGCAGGACACCGGGGTGGGAAGCAGATACGCAGTATTTT. Full variable domain (outside the CDR3, taken from reference TRBV7-2 and TRBJ2-3): GAGVSQSPSNKVTEKGKDVELRCDPISGHTALYWYRQSLGQGLEFLIYFQGNSAPDKSGLPSDRFSAERTGGSVSTLTIQRTQQEDSAVYLCASRTPGWEADTQYFGPGTRLTVL.

The sample holds a few counts of this clone. V and J are TRBV24-1 and TRBJ1-6, with unresolved D. Germline lookup yields CDR1 KGHDR and CDR2 SFDVKD. This CDR3 spans 17 amino acids. Trimming removed 0 bases from V and 0 bases from J, with 8 bases in between. The CDR3 is CATSDLGKSSYNSPLHF. In nucleotides, the CDR3 is TGTGCCACCAGTGATTTGGGTAAGAGCTCCTATAATTCACCCCTCCACTTT.

The chain carries TRBV7-9 and TRBJ2-3; 10 nucleotides agree with TRBD2. The CDR3 has 16 residues. V lost 5 bases to trimming and J lost 4 bases; unmatched junction nucleotides: 9. Germline CDR1 is SEHNR and CDR2 is FQNEAQ (reference sequence). As DNA, the CDR3 is TGTGCCAGCAGCCCCAGAGCGGGGGGGCTTTCAGATACGCAGTATTTT. Translation gives CASSPRAGGLSDTQYF. The whole variable domain, filled in from reference TRBV7-9 and TRBJ2-3, reads DTGVSQNPRHKITKRGQNVTFRCDPISEHNRLYWYRQTLGQGPEFLTYFQNEAQLEKSRLLSDRFSAERPKGSFSTLEIQRTEQGDSAMYLCASSPRAGGLSDTQYFGPGTRLTVL.

The CDR3 DNA sequence: TGTGCCAGCAGTTACGGGCAGACCCACACCGGGGAGCTGTTTTTT. This sequence encodes CASSYGQTHTGELFF. This chain joins TRBV6-2 or TRBV6-3 and TRBJ2-2; no clear D gene. The germline V gene has CDR1 MNHEY and CDR2 SVGEGT. CDR3 size: 15 residues. V gave up 2 bases and J gave up 3 bases, with 10 bases separating them.

The chain employs TRBV13 and TRBJ2-1; possibly TRBD1 for D (6 bases). V shed 5 bases and J shed 7 bases, with 15 bases lying between them. The CDR3 consists of 14 residues. Germline CDR1 reads PRHDT; CDR2 reads FYEKMQ (reference sequence). CDR3 in amino acids: CASSHSPQGNEQFF. The CDR3 nucleotides are TGTGCCAGCAGCCACTCCCCCCAGGGGAATGAGCAGTTCTTC.

This chain uses TRBV18 with TRBJ1-5, with 8 bases matching TRBD1. Germline loops: CDR1 KGHSH, CDR2 LQKENI. The CDR3 contains 15 residues. Trimming cost V 4 bases and J 3 bases; bases outside gene matches: 5. The CDR3 loop is CASSLGQGPNQPQHF. CDR3 DNA: TGTGCCAGCTCACTCGGACAGGGCCCCAATCAGCCCCAGCATTTT.

The V call is TRBV6-5, the J call TRBJ1-5; tentatively, D is TRBD1 (5 bases). This CDR3 is 13 amino acids long. Germline V lookup: CDR1 MNHEY, CDR2 SVGAGI. V lost 6 bases to trimming and J lost 7 bases, with 13 bases between them. The CDR3, as DNA: TGTGCCAGCAGCCCAGTAGGGGCGCAGCCCCAGCATTTT. Its protein is CASSPVGAQPQHF.

This chain uses TRBV5-1 with TRBJ2-5; TRBD2 matches 16 bases. Germline V gene data show CDR1 as SGHRS and CDR2 as YFSETQ. The CDR3 extends over 17 amino acids. Trimming at V came to 5 bases and at J to 5 bases, leaving 9 bases not matched to a gene. CDR3 in amino acids: CASSSGTSGGVRETQYF. The CDR3 DNA sequence: TGCGCCAGCAGTTCCGGGACTAGCGGGGGGGTTCGCGAGACCCAGTACTTC. The entire variable domain, with the rest obtained from reference TRBV5-1 and TRBJ2-5, is as follows: KAGVTQTPRYLIKTRGQQVTLSCSPISGHRSVSWYQQTPGQGLQFLFEYFSETQRNKGNFPGRFSGRQFSNSRSEMNVSTLELGDSALYLCASSSGTSGGVRETQYFGPGTRLLVL.

The chain links TRBV19 to TRBJ2-1; 8 bases are shared with TRBD1. The CDR3 has 15 amino acids. Germline assignment: CDR1 LNHDA and CDR2 SQIVND (reference sequence). Trimming cost V 4 bases and J 4 bases; bases outside gene matches: 6. In DNA, the CDR3 is TGTGCCAGTAGTAGAGGACAGGGTGCTTACAATGAGCAGTTCTTC. It specifies CASSRGQGAYNEQFF.